These T cell receptor beta chains were read from a single sample in a study of cytomegalovirus exposure and HLA in healthy donors. TCRdb's copy holds only in-frame clones and misses some; the assay was immunoSEQ multiplex PCR. Here the sample spans some 170,000 clones, roughly 95% being singletons. Sequenced sample: PBMCs. The source of these receptors is a woman aged 18 to 35 in good health and CMV-seronegative. The CDR3 runs from the conserved cysteine through the conserved F or W.

j_gene: TRBJ2-3; v_gene: TRBV7-8; CDR3aa: CASSLVTSDTQYF
j_gene: TRBJ1-2; v_gene: TRBV7-2; CDR3aa: CASSLGPTPSRGYTF
j_gene: TRBJ2-3; v_gene: TRBV29-1; CDR3aa: CSVEPKPTDTQYF
j_gene: TRBJ1-5; v_gene: TRBV5-5; CDR3aa: CASSLGGTGGQPQHF
j_gene: TRBJ1-4; v_gene: TRBV9; CDR3aa: CASSEGQQRNEKLFF
j_gene: TRBJ1-2; v_gene: TRBV11-2; CDR3aa: CASSLDRGRGYTF
j_gene: TRBJ2-1; v_gene: TRBV6-5; CDR3aa: CASSLGQSSYNEQFF
j_gene: TRBJ2-6; v_gene: TRBV18; CDR3aa: CASSATGSGANVLTF
j_gene: TRBJ2-7; v_gene: TRBV18; CDR3aa: CASSPRTGGHEQYF
j_gene: TRBJ1-1; v_gene: TRBV11-2; CDR3aa: CASSWDRGDTEAFF
j_gene: TRBJ2-3; v_gene: TRBV5-1; CDR3aa: CASSLGGLAADTQYF
j_gene: TRBJ2-3; v_gene: TRBV18; CDR3aa: CASSRIARGNTDTQYF
j_gene: TRBJ1-6; v_gene: TRBV5-6; CDR3aa: CASSPERDSPLHF
j_gene: TRBJ2-5; v_gene: TRBV2; CDR3aa: CASSVLGFNDF
j_gene: TRBJ2-1; v_gene: TRBV18; CDR3aa: CASSWTVYNEQFF
j_gene: TRBJ2-3; v_gene: TRBV5-4; CDR3aa: CASSPAVPSTDTQYF
j_gene: TRBJ2-2; v_gene: TRBV7-6; CDR3aa: CASSFLTRAGELFF
j_gene: TRBJ1-2; v_gene: TRBV4-3; CDR3aa: CASSQDINYGYTF
j_gene: TRBJ2-5; v_gene: TRBV6-1; CDR3aa: CASRSGGQETQYF
j_gene: TRBJ2-3; v_gene: TRBV5-8; CDR3aa: CASSLVGADTDTQYF
j_gene: TRBJ1-6; v_gene: TRBV7-9; CDR3aa: CASSLNGTGNSPLHF
j_gene: TRBJ1-2; v_gene: TRBV4-3; CDR3aa: CASSLGTGGANYGYTF
j_gene: TRBJ1-1; v_gene: TRBV7-9; CDR3aa: CASSKDRGLTEAFF
j_gene: TRBJ2-1; v_gene: TRBV5-1; CDR3aa: CASSLGGGDSYNEQFF
j_gene: TRBJ1-3; v_gene: TRBV7-9; CDR3aa: CASSHNRDRAGNTIYF
j_gene: TRBJ2-5; v_gene: TRBV4-3; CDR3aa: CASSQDLGLAQETQYF
j_gene: TRBJ1-2; v_gene: TRBV27; CDR3aa: CASSPTGHYGYTF
j_gene: TRBJ1-1; v_gene: TRBV5-1; CDR3aa: CASSLEGRGDTEAFF
j_gene: TRBJ1-2; v_gene: TRBV19; CDR3aa: CASTANFGISGYTF
j_gene: TRBJ2-7; v_gene: TRBV29-1; CDR3aa: CSARAVSSYEQYF